This is a list of T cell receptor beta chains from one sample in a study of response to subunit inactivated influenza vaccine. TCRdb analysed the RT-PCR reads with MiXCR anew, one entry per CDR3 protein. The profile covers approximately 500,000 distinct CDR3 sequences, with less than 25% appearing a single time and 2.5% to 3% taken by the ten largest. This same sample was also taken into another study, of T cells expressing NK-cell markers.

The sequences come from CD4+ T cells sorted from PBMCs, collected roughly 12 days after vaccination. The receptors derive from a man aged 50-59 years who received an inactivated influenza vaccine. Each CDR3 is given with its conserved first and last residue. A D gene is named only where the DNA matches it firmly. A clone size is listed for some rows: how often the clone was seen (once, few, many), or a class if it is expanded.

d_gene | abundance | j_gene | v_gene | CDR3nt | CDR3aa
TRBD1 | few | TRBJ2-5 | TRBV7-8 | TGTGCCAGCAGCTTATGGGACAGGCAGCTCCAAGAGACCCAGTACTTC | CASSLWDRQLQETQYF
- | - | TRBJ1-1 | TRBV6-1 | TGTGCCAGCAATAAGGGACGGAGGTCTGAAGCTTTCTTT | CASNKGRRSEAFF
- | few | TRBJ1-1 | TRBV7-2 | TGTGCCAGCAGCTTAGAGGGCATCTCGAACACTGAAGCTTTCTTT | CASSLEGISNTEAFF
- | - | TRBJ1-2 | TRBV25-1 | TGTGCCAGCAGCGGCAGGGGCAACTATGGCTACACCTTC | CASSGRGNYGYTF
- | - | TRBJ2-3 | TRBV4-3 | TGCGCCAGCAGCCTAATCTCTTCTAGCACAGATACGCAGTATTTT | CASSLISSSTDTQYF
- | once | TRBJ2-1 | TRBV6-5 | TGTGCCAGCAGTTACGGTACGGTATGGACAAGAGAGCAGTTCTTC | CASSYGTVWTREQFF
- | few | TRBJ2-5 | TRBV7-9 | TGTGCCAGCAGTATCGGCCCGGGGTCTTTACAAGAGACCCAGTACTTC | CASSIGPGSLQETQYF
- | - | TRBJ2-1 | TRBV12-3/TRBV12-4 | TGTGCCAGCAGACGGGGAGAGGGGTCCTACAATGAGCAGTTCTTC | CASRRGEGSYNEQFF
- | few | TRBJ1-5 | TRBV12-3/TRBV12-4 | TGTGCCAGCAGTTCAGGGGTACAGCCCCAGCATTTT | CASSSGVQPQHF
TRBD1 | once | TRBJ2-7 | TRBV7-9 | TGTGCCAGCAGCCCGGTGGACAGGGAGGAGCACTTC | CASSPVDREEHF
TRBD2 | - | TRBJ2-2 | TRBV4-3 | TGCGCCAGCAGCCAAGATAGCCTAGCGGGAGGGCCTAGTCTTGGCGGGGAGCTGTTTTTT | CASSQDSLAGGPSLGGELFF
- | many | TRBJ2-1 | TRBV2 | TGTGCCACTACGGGGGCTAGCGGAGGATACAATGAGCAGTTCTTC | CATTGASGGYNEQFF
- | few | TRBJ2-5 | TRBV20-1 | TGCAGTGCTGAAACAGGGGAGGGTGAGACCCAGTACTTC | CSAETGEGETQYF
- | few | TRBJ2-2 | TRBV9 | TGTGCCAGCAGCGTATTCGGGACACGGATCGGCGGGGAGCTGTTTTTT | CASSVFGTRIGGELFF
- | few | TRBJ2-2 | TRBV10-2 | TGCGCCAGCAGTGAGTCGTCGATCGCGGGCCGGGACACCGGGGAGCTGTTTTTT | CASSESSIAGRDTGELFF
TRBD1 | few | TRBJ2-1 | TRBV5-1 | TGCGCCAGCAGCGAACAGGGACAGGCTATCTACAATGAGCAGTTCTTC | CASSEQGQAIYNEQFF
- | few | TRBJ2-1 | TRBV12-3/TRBV12-4 | TGTGCCAGCAGCGCCGGGACTCGGAATGAGCAGTTCTTC | CASSAGTRNEQFF
- | - | TRBJ2-1 | TRBV7-2 | TGTGCCAGCAGCTTAGAGATCAATGAGCAGTTCTTC | CASSLEINEQFF
- | few | TRBJ1-1 | TRBV29-1 | TGCAGCGTTGTAGGCGCGAACACTGAAGCTTTCTTT | CSVVGANTEAFF
TRBD2 | many | TRBJ2-7 | TRBV7-9 | TGTGCCAGCAGCTTACGACCTAGCGGGAGTATAGTACCCGAGCAGTACTTC | CASSLRPSGSIVPEQYF
- | - | TRBJ2-5 | TRBV6-6 | TGTGCCAGCAGGCCCGAAGGAGGGACCCAGTACTTC | CASRPEGGTQYF
- | many | TRBJ1-2 | TRBV6-1 | TGTGCCAGCAGTCGGACAGTAGCCTATGGCTACACCTTC | CASSRTVAYGYTF
TRBD2 | few | TRBJ2-1 | TRBV20-1 | TGCAGTGCTAGTCTAGCGGGACCCACCTACAATGAGCAGTTCTTC | CSASLAGPTYNEQFF
TRBD1 | few | TRBJ2-1 | TRBV5-6 | TGTGCCAGCAGCTTGGGGGACAGCCACAATGAGCAGTTCTTC | CASSLGDSHNEQFF
- | - | TRBJ2-2 | TRBV14 | TGTGCCAGCAGCCAAGGGGGGCGAACCGGGGAGCTGTTTTTT | CASSQGGRTGELFF
TRBD1 | - | TRBJ1-6 | TRBV28 | TGTGCCAGCAGTTCCCCGACAGGGGGTGGTTCACCCCTCCACTTT | CASSSPTGGGSPLHF
TRBD1 | few | TRBJ2-1 | TRBV12-3/TRBV12-4 | TGTGCCAGCAGCCTTCAACAGGGGGCCAGGGGAATTGAGCAGTTCTTC | CASSLQQGARGIEQFF
- | - | TRBJ2-3 | TRBV24-1 | TGTGCCACCAGTGACCCGGGGCCGAGGGGTAGCACAGATACGCAGTATTTT | CATSDPGPRGSTDTQYF
TRBD2 | - | TRBJ2-2 | TRBV20-1 | TGCAGTGCTCTCCGTACTAGCGGGGTCACCGGGGAGCTGTTTTTT | CSALRTSGVTGELFF
TRBD2 | few | TRBJ2-7 | TRBV10-3 | TGTGCCATCAGCACGACTAGCGGTCCCTACGAGCAGTACTTC | CAISTTSGPYEQYF
- | few | TRBJ2-5 | TRBV7-2 | TGTGCCAGCAGCCAGAGACAGATAGAGACCCAGTACTTC | CASSQRQIETQYF
- | - | TRBJ2-1 | TRBV20-1 | TGCAGTGCTAGGCCAGGGGCGGGGGACTACAATGAGCAGTTCTTC | CSARPGAGDYNEQFF
- | - | TRBJ1-2 | TRBV6-4 | TGTGCCAGCAGCAGGACGGGGTCTGACTACACCTTC | CASSRTGSDYTF
- | - | TRBJ2-5 | TRBV7-2 | TGTGCCAGCAGCTTCCAACCCCAAGAGACCCAGTACTTC | CASSFQPQETQYF
TRBD1 | few | TRBJ2-2 | TRBV4-2 | TGTGCCAGCAGCCAGCCAGGGGGCACCGGGGAGCTGTTTTTT | CASSQPGGTGELFF
- | - | TRBJ1-6 | TRBV7-9 | TGTGCCACCCACCCCTCCGGGAATGGTAATTCACCCCTCCACTTT | CATHPSGNGNSPLHF
- | many | TRBJ2-7 | TRBV20-1 | TGCAGTGCTAGAGGTGGTACAGGACCGGACGAGCAGTACTTC | CSARGGTGPDEQYF
- | - | TRBJ2-5 | TRBV28 | TGTGCCAGCAGTTTCCGGATAGGAGGGGAGACCCAGTACTTC | CASSFRIGGETQYF
- | - | TRBJ2-3 | TRBV20-1 | TGCAGTGCCGACGGGCTCATTATCGCAGATACGCAGTATTTT | CSADGLIIADTQYF
- | - | TRBJ1-5 | TRBV6-1 | TGTGCCAGCACAGCACAGGGCTTTAATCAGCCCCAGCATTTT | CASTAQGFNQPQHF
- | few | TRBJ2-2 | TRBV12-3/TRBV12-4 | TGTGCCAGCAGTTTTGGGGGGCTAAACACCGGGGAGCTGTTTTTT | CASSFGGLNTGELFF
- | few | TRBJ2-3 | TRBV5-1 | TGCGCCAGCAGCTTTAGGGCTAGCACAGATACGCAGTATTTT | CASSFRASTDTQYF
- | few | TRBJ2-2 | TRBV15 | TGTGCCACCAGCAGAGCAGGCGGGGAGCTGTTTTTT | CATSRAGGELFF
- | - | TRBJ2-7 | TRBV6-1 | TGTGCCAGCAGTGACAGCGGGACAGACTACGAGCAGTACTTC | CASSDSGTDYEQYF
- | - | TRBJ1-5 | TRBV27 | TGTGCCAGCAGTTTACGGTCAACTAATCAGCCCCAGCATTTT | CASSLRSTNQPQHF
- | - | TRBJ1-1 | TRBV5-1 | TGCGCCAGCAGCTTGGGTTGGAAAGTGAACACTGAAGCTTTCTTT | CASSLGWKVNTEAFF
- | - | TRBJ2-4 | TRBV4-1 | TGCGCCAGCAGCCGCCTAGAGCAGGGTTCAAACATTCAGTACTTC | CASSRLEQGSNIQYF
TRBD1 | few | TRBJ2-1 | TRBV4-2 | TGTGCCAGCAGCCAAAGGGACAGGGGGCGCGGGAATGAGCAGTTCTTC | CASSQRDRGRGNEQFF
- | - | TRBJ2-5 | TRBV5-1 | TGCGCCAGCAGCGCCCAGGACTCCCAAGAGACCCAGTACTTC | CASSAQDSQETQYF
TRBD2 | - | TRBJ2-2 | TRBV3-1 | TGTGCCAGCAGCCAGCCCGGGAGGGCCCCCGGGGAGCTGTTTTTT | CASSQPGRAPGELFF
- | - | TRBJ1-2 | TRBV19 | TGTGCCAGTTTACAGTGGAACTATGGCTACACCTTC | CASLQWNYGYTF
TRBD1 | few | TRBJ2-3 | TRBV6-2/TRBV6-3 | TGTGCCAGCAGTTACCAAGACAGGGCCCCCCGCACAGATACGCAGTATTTT | CASSYQDRAPRTDTQYF
TRBD2 | - | TRBJ2-5 | TRBV4-1 | TGCGCCAGCAGCCGACCTTTTAGCGGGTATCTGGGGGAGACCCAGTACTTC | CASSRPFSGYLGETQYF
TRBD1 | - | TRBJ1-1 | TRBV29-1 | TGCAGCGCTATTGAGACAGGGAAAGCTTTCTTT | CSAIETGKAFF
- | - | TRBJ2-7 | TRBV28 | TGTGCCAGCGCCGAGGGTATCTCATCCTACGAGCAGTACTTC | CASAEGISSYEQYF
- | few | TRBJ1-6 | TRBV12-3/TRBV12-4 | TGTGCCAGCAGTTCCAGCTCAGGGAATTCACCCCTCCACTTT | CASSSSSGNSPLHF